This entry is about one T cell receptor (beta chain). Antigen specificity is unknown. At one end the junction does not follow the germline gene, possibly because of a read error. This PCR relied on a set of 60 Vbeta primers and 13 Jbeta primers. TCRdb's copy holds only in-frame clones and misses some; the assay was immunoSEQ multiplex PCR. This table holds roughly 220,000 clones, 70% to 90% found once. The data were taken from a study of cytomegalovirus exposure and HLA in healthy donors. Study-level findings and limits: After further analysis at a later stage, roughly 16,000 TCR beta sequences were associated with HLA alleles at 0.05 false discovery rate.

Germline V gene lookup returns CDR1 MNHNS and CDR2 SASEGT. The CDR3 contains 12 residues. This clonotype was sampled from a man aged 25-45 years in good health and CMV-seronegative. This chain joins TRBV6-1 and TRBJ1-2; TRBD1 aligns across 7 bases. Sample: PBMCs. The CDR3 spells CASSDSTGQIPF. In DNA form, the CDR3 reads TGTGCCAGCAGTGACTCGACAGGGCAGATCCCCTTC.